These 2 T cell receptor beta chains share one sample of origin, sequenced in a study of blood T cell repertoires in COVID-19. Only in-frame clones appear in the TCRdb table, and some are missing; sequencing was by immunoSEQ multiplex PCR. The sample holds roughly 300,000 clones, approximately 84% seen once. Sequenced: peripheral blood. These receptor sequences come from a human donor with COVID-19, enrolled during active disease. The donor label of this sample is uncertain.

The chain recombines TRBV7-2 with TRBJ1-5; unclear D gene. Per the germline V gene, CDR1 is SGHTA and CDR2 is FQGNSA. The germline V and J ends were trimmed by 5 bases and 3 bases, with 11 bases remaining between them. The CDR3 contains 14 residues. The DNA for the CDR3 is TGTGCCAGCAGCCGCGCCCTTATCAATCAGCCCCAGCATTTT. Residues: CASSRALINQPQHF.

This sequence joins TRBV2 and TRBJ1-5; D might be TRBD1 (5 bases). Germline values: CDR1 SNHLY, CDR2 FYNNEI. The V end was cut by 1 base, the J end by 11 bases, with 15 bases between. This CDR3 is built from 14 residues. The CDR3 is CASSEGGPGMAQHF. The CDR3 DNA reads TGTGCCAGCAGTGAAGGGGGCCCCGGTATGGCCCAGCATTTT.